The clone carrying this TCR beta chain has ten or more counts. The sample originates from a study of low-dose radiotherapy and immunotherapy resistance in tumors. About the research overall: Cohort 1 was treated with 0.5 Gy per fraction at 2-week intervals, amounting to 6.5 Gy overall. Once cycle 1 day 1 began, patients took oral aspirin 300 mg daily for four cycles.

Documented time point: before trial treatment. First-strand cDNA relied on TRAV- and TRBV-specific primers spanning alpha and beta chains. TCRs were put through 20 to 25 PCR cycles of amplification with Phusion. A constant-region primer and the V-primer adapter served as the primer pair. TCRdb recomputed calls from the reads with MiXCR, one row per CDR3 protein. Here the sample spans 85,000 to 95,000 distinct CDR3 sequences, 8% to 10% being singletons. CDR1 SGHDN and CDR2 FVKESK come from the germline V gene. CDR3 length equals 13 residues. V was trimmed by 5 bases and J by 0 bases, leaving 7 bases between them.

The chain has TRBV14 and TRBJ1-1; D gene ambiguous. Specimen: PBMCs, collected before treatment. The origin of this receptor is a male donor with prostate cancer. CDR3 in amino acids: CASSGSMNTEAFF. The CDR3 DNA sequence: TGTGCCAGCAGCGGTTCAATGAACACTGAAGCTTTCTTT. Filled out from reference TRBV14 and TRBJ1-1, the complete variable domain reads EAGVTQFPSHSVIEKGQTVTLRCDPISGHDNLYWYRRVMGKEIKFLLHFVKESKQDESGMPNNRFLAERTGGTYSTLKVQPAELEDSGVYFCASSGSMNTEAFFGQGTRLTVV.